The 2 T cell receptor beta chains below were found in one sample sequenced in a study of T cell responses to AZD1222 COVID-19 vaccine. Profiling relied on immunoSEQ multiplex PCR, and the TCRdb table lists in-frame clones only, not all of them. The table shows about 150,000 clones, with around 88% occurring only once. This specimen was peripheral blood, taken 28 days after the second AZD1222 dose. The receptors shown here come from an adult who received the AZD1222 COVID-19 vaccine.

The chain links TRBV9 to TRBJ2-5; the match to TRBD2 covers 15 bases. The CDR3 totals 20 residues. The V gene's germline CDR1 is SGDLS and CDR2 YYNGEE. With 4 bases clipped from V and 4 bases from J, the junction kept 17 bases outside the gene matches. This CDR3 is CASSTQGLAGGGWGRETQYF. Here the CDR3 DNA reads TGTGCCAGCAGCACTCAGGGACTAGCGGGGGGCGGCTGGGGCCGAGAGACCCAGTACTTC.

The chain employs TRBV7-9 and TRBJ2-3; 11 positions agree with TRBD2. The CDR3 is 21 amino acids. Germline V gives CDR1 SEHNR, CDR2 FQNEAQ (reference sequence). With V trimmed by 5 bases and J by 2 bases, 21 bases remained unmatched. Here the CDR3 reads CASSTPIPASGGSSVTDTQYF. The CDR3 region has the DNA TGTGCCAGCAGCACACCAATACCAGCTAGCGGGGGGAGTAGTGTCACAGATACGCAGTATTTT.